This is a list of T cell receptor beta chains from one sample in a study of tumor-infiltrating lymphocytes in primary liver carcinoma. One entry per CDR3 protein, called by TCRdb with MiXCR from the multiplex PCR reads. The data show about 100,000 distinct CDR3 sequences, less than 70% seen once. The sample consisted of tumor-adjacent normal liver tissue. The receptors were gathered from a man aged 40-55 years with primary liver carcinoma and hepatitis B virus infection. Each CDR3 is given with its conserved first and last residue. D genes are given only for firm matches. Some rows mark clone size as missing; the rest say once, few, many or name a class of expanded clone.

V,D,J,length,size,CDR3,DNA
TRBV28,-,TRBJ2-6,14,many,CASNRGSGANVLTF,TGTGCCAGCAACCGGGGCTCTGGGGCCAACGTCCTGACTTTC
TRBV29-1,-,TRBJ1-1,11,many,CSVYGTEEAFF,TGCAGCGTTTATGGGACGGAGGAAGCTTTCTTT
TRBV12-3/TRBV12-4,-,TRBJ1-3,15,many,CASTTTGYSGNTIYF,TGTGCCAGCACCACTACAGGGTACTCTGGAAACACCATATATTTT
TRBV6-1,-,TRBJ2-7,12,-,CASNLGHYEQYF,TGTGCCAGCAACCTGGGCCACTACGAGCAGTATTTC
TRBV7-8,TRBD2,TRBJ2-3,16,-,CASSRLAGALTDTQYF,TGTGCCAGCAGCCGTTTAGCGGGAGCTTTAACAGATACGCAGTATTTT
TRBV6-1,-,TRBJ1-6,15,many,CASSLEDSYNSPLHF,TGTGCCAGCAGTTTAGAGGACAGCTATAATTCACCCCTCCACTTT
TRBV4-1,TRBD2,TRBJ2-1,16,-,CVSSQVRLAVYDEQFF,TGCGTCAGCAGCCAAGTTCGGCTAGCGGTGTACGATGAGCAGTTCTTC
TRBV30,TRBD2,TRBJ2-7,11,many,CAWTQGGEQYF,TGTGCCTGGACCCAGGGAGGGGAGCAGTACTTC
TRBV7-9,TRBD2,TRBJ2-1,15,-,CASSLMGTSINEQFF,TGTGCCAGCAGCTTAATGGGGACTAGCATTAATGAGCAGTTCTTC
TRBV28,-,TRBJ1-5,14,-,CASRKGEVNQPQHF,TGTGCCAGCAGAAAAGGGGAAGTCAATCAGCCCCAGCATTTT
TRBV11-2,-,TRBJ2-4,18,few,CASSPTGASTVAKNIQYF,TGTGCCAGCAGCCCAACTGGGGCTTCCACGGTGGCCAAAAACATTCAGTACTTC
TRBV20-1,TRBD1,TRBJ2-5,13,-,CSALGTVQEIQYF,TGCAGTGCTCTCGGGACAGTCCAAGAGATCCAGTACTTC
TRBV30,-,TRBJ2-1,12,few,CVWSPRDNEQFF,TGTGTCTGGAGTCCCCGGGACAATGAGCAGTTCTTC
TRBV20-1,-,TRBJ1-2,11,-,CSATGNYGYTF,TGCAGTGCTACAGGGAACTATGGCTACACCTTC
TRBV20-1,TRBD2,TRBJ2-3,13,-,CSARTSGRQTQYF,TGCAGTGCCCGGACTAGCGGGAGGCAGACGCAGTATTTT
TRBV6-5,TRBD2,TRBJ2-1,16,many,CASSYEPSGNYNEQFF,TGTGCCAGCAGTTACGAACCTAGCGGGAACTACAATGAGCAGTTCTTC
TRBV11-2,-,TRBJ1-1,15,-,CTSSAPGGVNTEVFF,TGTACCAGCAGCGCACCCGGGGGGGTGAACACTGAAGTTTTCTTT
TRBV18,-,TRBJ2-7,15,-,CASSLDGGASDGEYF,TGTGCCAGCTCACTTGACGGAGGGGCTAGCGACGGGGAGTACTTC
TRBV10-2,TRBD2,TRBJ2-3,17,-,CASCEGTSGASTDTQYF,TGCGCCAGCTGTGAAGGGACTAGCGGGGCTAGCACAGATACGCAATATTTT
TRBV10-3,-,TRBJ2-2,17,once,CATDPSTGTTNTRELFF,TGTGCCACCGACCCATCGACCGGGACAACGAATACCAGGGAGCTGTTTTTT
TRBV5-4,TRBD1,TRBJ1-6,15,many,CASSYETGYNSPLHF,TGTGCCAGCAGTTACGAGACAGGGTATAATTCACCCCTCCACTTT
TRBV6-2/TRBV6-3,-,TRBJ2-3,13,many,CASSLGNTDTQYF,TGTGCCAGCAGCCTCGGGAACACAGATACGCAGTATTTT
TRBV29-1,TRBD1,TRBJ1-2,13,-,CSLRTGLDYGYTF,TGCAGCCTCAGGACAGGGTTGGATTATGGCTACACCTTC
TRBV6-5,TRBD1,TRBJ2-7,15,many,CASSYTGGSSYEQYF,TGTGCCAGCAGTTACACAGGGGGAAGCTCCTACGAGCAGTACTTC
TRBV7-9,TRBD1,TRBJ1-2,16,-,CASRRTEGALGYGYTF,TGTGCCAGCAGAAGAACGGAGGGGGCGCTTGGCTATGGCTACACCTTC
TRBV18,-,TRBJ1-1,13,-,CASSHEMNTEAFF,TGTGCCAGCTCACATGAGATGAACACTGAAGCTTTCTTT